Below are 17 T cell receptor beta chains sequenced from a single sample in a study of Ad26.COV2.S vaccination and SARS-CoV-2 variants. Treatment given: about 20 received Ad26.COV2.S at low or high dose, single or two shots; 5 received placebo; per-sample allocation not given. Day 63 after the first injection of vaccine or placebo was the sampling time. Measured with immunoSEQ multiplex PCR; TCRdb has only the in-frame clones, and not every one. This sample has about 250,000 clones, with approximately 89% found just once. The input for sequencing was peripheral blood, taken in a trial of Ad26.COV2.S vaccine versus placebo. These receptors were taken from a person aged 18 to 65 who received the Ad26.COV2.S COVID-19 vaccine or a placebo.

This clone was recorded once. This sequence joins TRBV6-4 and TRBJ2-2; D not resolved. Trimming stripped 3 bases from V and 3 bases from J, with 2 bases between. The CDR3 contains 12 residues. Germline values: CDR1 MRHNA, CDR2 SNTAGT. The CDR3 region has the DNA TGTGCCAGCAGTGATCACACCGGGGAGCTGTTTTTT. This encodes CASSDHTGELFF.

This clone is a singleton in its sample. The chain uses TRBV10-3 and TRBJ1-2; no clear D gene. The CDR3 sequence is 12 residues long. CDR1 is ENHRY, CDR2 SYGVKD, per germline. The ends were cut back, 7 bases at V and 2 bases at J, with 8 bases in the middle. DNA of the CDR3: TGTGCCATCAAGGCCGGAAACTATGGCTACACCTTC. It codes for CAIKAGNYGYTF.

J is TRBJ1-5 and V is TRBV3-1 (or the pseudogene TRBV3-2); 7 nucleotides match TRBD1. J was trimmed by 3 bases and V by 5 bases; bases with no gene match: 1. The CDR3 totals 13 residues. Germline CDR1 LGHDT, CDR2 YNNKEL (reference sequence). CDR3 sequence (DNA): TGTGCCAGCAGCGACAGGGCCAATCAGCCCCAGCATTTT. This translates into CASSDRANQPQHF.

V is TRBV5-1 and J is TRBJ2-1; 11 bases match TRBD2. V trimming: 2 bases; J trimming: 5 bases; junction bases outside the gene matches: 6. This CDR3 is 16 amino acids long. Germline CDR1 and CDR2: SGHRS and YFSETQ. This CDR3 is CASSFAPSGGNNEQFF. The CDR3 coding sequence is TGCGCCAGCAGCTTCGCTCCTAGCGGGGGGAACAATGAGCAGTTCTTC. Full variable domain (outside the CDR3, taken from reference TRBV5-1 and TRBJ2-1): KAGVTQTPRYLIKTRGQQVTLSCSPISGHRSVSWYQQTPGQGLQFLFEYFSETQRNKGNFPGRFSGRQFSNSRSEMNVSTLELGDSALYLCASSFAPSGGNNEQFFGPGTRLTVL.

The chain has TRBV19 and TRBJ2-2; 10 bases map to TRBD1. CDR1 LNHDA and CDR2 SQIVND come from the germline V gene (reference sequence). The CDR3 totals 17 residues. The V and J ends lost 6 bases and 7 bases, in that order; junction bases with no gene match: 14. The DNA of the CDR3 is TGTGCCAGTAGAAACTTCTTCGACAGGGGGCGTAACGGGGAGCTGTTTTTT. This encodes CASRNFFDRGRNGELFF.

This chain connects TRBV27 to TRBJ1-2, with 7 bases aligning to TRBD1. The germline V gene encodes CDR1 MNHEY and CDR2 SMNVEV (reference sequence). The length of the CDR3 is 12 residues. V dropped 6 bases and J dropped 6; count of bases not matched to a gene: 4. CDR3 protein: CASRAGGDGYTF. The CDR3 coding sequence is TGTGCCAGCAGGGCAGGGGGGGATGGCTACACCTTC.

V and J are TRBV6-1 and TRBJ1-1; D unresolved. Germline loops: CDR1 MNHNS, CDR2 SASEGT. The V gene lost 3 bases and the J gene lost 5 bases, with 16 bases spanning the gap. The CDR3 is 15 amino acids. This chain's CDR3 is CASSDKSAGRTEAFF. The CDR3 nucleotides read TGTGCCAGCAGTGACAAATCAGCAGGACGAACTGAAGCTTTCTTT.

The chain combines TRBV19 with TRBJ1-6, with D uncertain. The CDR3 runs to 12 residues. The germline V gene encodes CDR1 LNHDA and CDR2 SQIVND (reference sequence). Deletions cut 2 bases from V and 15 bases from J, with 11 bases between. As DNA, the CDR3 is TGTGCCAGTAGTATAAAGGCCCTCCACCTCCACTTT. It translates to CASSIKALHLHF.

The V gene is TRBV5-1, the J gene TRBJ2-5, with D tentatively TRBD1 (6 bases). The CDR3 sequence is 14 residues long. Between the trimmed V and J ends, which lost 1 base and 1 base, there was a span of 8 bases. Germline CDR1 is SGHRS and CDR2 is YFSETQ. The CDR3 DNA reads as TGCGCCAGCAGCTTGATGGACAGCCAAGAGACCCAGTACTTC. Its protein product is CASSLMDSQETQYF.

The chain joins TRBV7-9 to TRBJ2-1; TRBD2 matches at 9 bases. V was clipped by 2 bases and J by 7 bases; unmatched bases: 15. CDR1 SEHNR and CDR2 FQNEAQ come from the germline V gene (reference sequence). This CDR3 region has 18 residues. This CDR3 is CASSLLFRREGLGNEQFF. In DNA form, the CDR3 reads TGTGCCAGCAGCTTACTTTTCCGGCGGGAGGGCCTAGGAAATGAGCAGTTCTTC.

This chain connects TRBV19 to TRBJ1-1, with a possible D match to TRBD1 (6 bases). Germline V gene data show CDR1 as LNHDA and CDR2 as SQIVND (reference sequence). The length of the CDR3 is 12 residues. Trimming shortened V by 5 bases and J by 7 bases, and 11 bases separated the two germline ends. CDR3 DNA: TGTGCCAGTAGTGTCGGGACACTTGAAGCTTTCTTT. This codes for CASSVGTLEAFF.

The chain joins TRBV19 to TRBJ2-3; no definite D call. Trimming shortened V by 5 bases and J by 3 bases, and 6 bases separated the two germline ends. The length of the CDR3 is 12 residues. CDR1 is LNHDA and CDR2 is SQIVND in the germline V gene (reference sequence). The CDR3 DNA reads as TGTGCCAGTAGTCCCGCGACAGATACGCAGTATTTT. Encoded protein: CASSPATDTQYF.

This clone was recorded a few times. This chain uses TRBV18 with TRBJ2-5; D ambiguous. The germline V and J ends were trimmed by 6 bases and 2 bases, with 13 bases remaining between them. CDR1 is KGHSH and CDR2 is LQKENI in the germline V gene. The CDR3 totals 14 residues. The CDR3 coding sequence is TGTGCCAGCTCTACCCGGCCTCTACAAGAGACCCAGTACTTC. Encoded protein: CASSTRPLQETQYF.

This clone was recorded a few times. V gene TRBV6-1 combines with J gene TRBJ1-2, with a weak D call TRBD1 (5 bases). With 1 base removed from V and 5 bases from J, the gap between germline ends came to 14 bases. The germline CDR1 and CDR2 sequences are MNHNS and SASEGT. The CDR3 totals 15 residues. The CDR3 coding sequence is TGTGCCAGCAGTGAAGTTTCGGGACGGGTATATGGCTACACCTTC. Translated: CASSEVSGRVYGYTF.

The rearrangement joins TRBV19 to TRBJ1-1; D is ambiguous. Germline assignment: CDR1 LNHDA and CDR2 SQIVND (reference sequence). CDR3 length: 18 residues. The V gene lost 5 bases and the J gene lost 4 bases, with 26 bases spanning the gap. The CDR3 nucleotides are TGTGCCAGTAGTTTTTCACCCCTCCCCGGCTGGCGGCTCACTGAAGCTTTCTTT. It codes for CASSFSPLPGWRLTEAFF.

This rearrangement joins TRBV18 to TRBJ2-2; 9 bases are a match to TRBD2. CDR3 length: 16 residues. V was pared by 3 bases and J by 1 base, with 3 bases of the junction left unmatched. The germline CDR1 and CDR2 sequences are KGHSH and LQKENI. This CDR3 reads CASSPWTSENTGELFF. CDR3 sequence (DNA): TGTGCCAGCTCACCTTGGACTAGCGAGAACACCGGGGAGCTGTTTTTT. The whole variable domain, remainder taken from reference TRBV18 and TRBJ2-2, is NAGVMQNPRHLVRRRGQEARLRCSPMKGHSHVYWYRQLPEEGLKFMVYLQKENIIDESGMPKERFSAEFPKEGPSILRIQQVVRGDSAAYFCASSPWTSENTGELFFGEGSRLTVL.

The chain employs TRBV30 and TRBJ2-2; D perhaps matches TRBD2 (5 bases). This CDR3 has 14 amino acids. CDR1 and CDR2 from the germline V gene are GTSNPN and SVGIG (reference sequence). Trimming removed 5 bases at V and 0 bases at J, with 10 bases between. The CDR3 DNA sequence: TGTGCCTGGCGGGTGCGGGCGAACACCGGGGAGCTGTTTTTT. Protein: CAWRVRANTGELFF.